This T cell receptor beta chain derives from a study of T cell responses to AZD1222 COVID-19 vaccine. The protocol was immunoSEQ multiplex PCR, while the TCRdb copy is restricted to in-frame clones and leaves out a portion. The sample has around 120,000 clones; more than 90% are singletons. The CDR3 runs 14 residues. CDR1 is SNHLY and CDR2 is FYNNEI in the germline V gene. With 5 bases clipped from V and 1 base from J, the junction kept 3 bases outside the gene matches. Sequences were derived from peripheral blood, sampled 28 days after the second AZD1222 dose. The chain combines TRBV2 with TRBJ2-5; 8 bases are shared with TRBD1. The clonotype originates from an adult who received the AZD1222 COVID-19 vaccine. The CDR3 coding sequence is TGTGCCAGCAGTTCGGACAGGGCCCAAGAGACCCAGTACTTC. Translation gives CASSSDRAQETQYF.